The text below deals with one T cell receptor beta chain. Antigen: not known. The CDR3 has 14 residues. V was pared by 3 bases and J by 5 bases, with 13 bases between. CDR1 and CDR2 (germline): SNHLY, FYNNEI. This record belongs to a study of T cell responses to AZD1222 COVID-19 vaccine. Turning to the study itself: Some second doses came at about 4 weeks and others at about 12 weeks; these were pooled. Overall study results and limits: The sample set comprised mostly white British donors with more females, and clonal diversity was possibly underestimated. Repertoire sampling was restricted to post-peak T cell response timepoints. Breadth and depth of Spike-specific TCRs rose after two AZD1222 doses.

TCRdb's table, derived via immunoSEQ multiplex PCR, lists solely in-frame clones and lacks some. The sample yields fewer than 150,000 clones, 80% to 90% seen once. This TCR derives from an adult in good health. Here the sequenced sample was peripheral blood, taken on day 0 of AZD1222 vaccination. The chain links TRBV2 to TRBJ1-1, with D perhaps matching TRBD1 (5 bases). The CDR3 spells CASSEGKGWTEAFF. CDR3 bases: TGTGCCAGCAGTGAGGGCAAGGGGTGGACTGAAGCTTTCTTT.